The 13 T cell receptor beta chains listed next were all sequenced from one sample in a study of molecular identifiers for immune sequencing clone quantification (dated by TCRdb to 2017 to 2018). Libraries were constructed by PCR. The sequencing machine was a NextSeq 500. The public reads were reprocessed in TCRdb via fastp at Q25 and MiXCR, keeping in-frame beta chains. Rows are combined by CDR3 protein, so each entry shows the most common genes and DNA. Within this sample are roughly 100,000 distinct CDR3 sequences, with about 35% of them counted one time only. The top ten clones comprise roughly 10% of the sample. The source material was naive CD8+ T cells from blood, with Jurkat cell RNA spiked in. The cell subset or site label on this specimen signifies: FACS-sorted CD8+CD4-CCR7+CD45RA+ naive T cells. Source of these receptors: a human donor in good health. Some libraries in this study had Jurkat cell RNA spiked in.

This clonotype was detected only a few times. The rearrangement uses TRBV7-9 and TRBJ2-3; weak D call: TRBD2 (7 bases). The germline V gene has CDR1 SEHNR and CDR2 FQNEAQ (reference sequence). The CDR3 runs to 20 residues. The germline V and J ends were trimmed by 5 bases and 1 base, with 28 bases remaining between them. CDR3 nucleotides: TGTGCCAGCAGCCGCCCCCACGGGGGGCGGGAGAACCGGCGCACAGATACGCAGTATTTT. Translation gives CASSRPHGGRENRRTDTQYF.

The chain carries TRBV7-9 and TRBJ2-2; 8 bases fit TRBD1. The CDR3 loop spans 16 amino acids. V dropped 4 bases and J dropped 3; count of bases not matched to a gene: 7. Germline V gene lookup returns CDR1 SEHNR and CDR2 FQNEAQ (reference sequence). CDR3 region: CASSSPPGQDTGELFF. CDR3 nucleotide sequence: TGTGCCAGCAGCTCCCCCCCGGGACAGGACACCGGGGAGCTGTTTTTT. Variable domain in full (rest from reference TRBV7-9 and TRBJ2-2): DTGVSQNPRHKITKRGQNVTFRCDPISEHNRLYWYRQTLGQGPEFLTYFQNEAQLEKSRLLSDRFSAERPKGSFSTLEIQRTEQGDSAMYLCASSSPPGQDTGELFFGEGSRLTVL.

The chain combines TRBV28 with TRBJ2-5; unclear D gene. Germline lookup yields CDR1 MDHEN and CDR2 SYDVKM. V lost 3 bases and J 4 bases, leaving 9 bases between the germline ends. The CDR3 spans 13 residues. The CDR3 DNA sequence: TGTGCCAGCAGTTTGGTGGCTCCAGAGACCCAGTACTTC. Its protein is CASSLVAPETQYF.

This clonotype was picked up a small number of times. The rearrangement joins TRBV29-1 to TRBJ2-7; TRBD2 matches at 7 bases. Germline V gives CDR1 SQVTM, CDR2 ANQGSEA. V lost 3 bases to trimming and J lost 3 bases; unmatched junction nucleotides: 8. The CDR3 has 14 residues. CDR3 loop: CSVETPGLNYEQYF. As DNA, the CDR3 is TGCAGCGTTGAGACCCCGGGACTAAACTACGAGCAGTACTTC.

The CDR3 coding sequence is TGTGCCAGCAGCTTTCATGTGGAACGGGGTCAATGGAACACTGAAGCTTTCTTT. This translates into CASSFHVERGQWNTEAFF. The V call is TRBV7-9, the J call TRBJ1-1; D ambiguous. The CDR3 has 18 residues. V was trimmed by 3 bases and J by 1 base, leaving 21 bases between them. The germline gives CDR1 SEHNR, CDR2 FQNEAQ (reference sequence).

On this clonotype: It may be a read error: a sequence one base away is much more abundant. J is TRBJ2-1 and V is TRBV29-1; possibly TRBD2 for D (8 bases). With 6 bases removed from V and 1 base from J, the gap between germline ends came to 22 bases. Germline V gene data show CDR1 as SQVTM and CDR2 as ANQGSEA. The CDR3 is made up of 17 amino acids. The CDR3 DNA follows: TGCAGCGTAGTACAGGGGCTGCGACTAGCGTCCTACAATGAGCAGTTCTTC. Residues: CSVVQGLRLASYNEQFF.

Concerning this clonotype: The conserved phenylalanine or tryptophan normally closing the CDR3 is absent here, so this likely arose from a read error. The chain links TRBV4-2 to TRBJ2-4; 7 bases are a match to TRBD1. The CDR3 is 16 amino acids. V lost 0 bases and J lost 9; bases outside the gene matches: 11. The germline CDR1 and CDR2 sequences are LGHNA and YNFKEQ. The CDR3: CASSQDRAGGLGIQYI. The CDR3, as DNA: TGTGCCAGCAGCCAAGATAGGGCAGGGGGTCTAGGCATTCAGTACATC.

The CDR3 nucleotides are TGTGCCAGCAGCTCAAGGACAAAGAACTACGAGCAGTACTTC. This codes for CASSSRTKNYEQYF. The rearrangement links TRBV7-6 to TRBJ2-7; a possible D gene is TRBD1 (5 bases). V lost 4 bases and J 3 bases, leaving 13 bases between the germline ends. Germline V gives CDR1 SGHVS, CDR2 FNYEAQ. CDR3 size: 14 residues.

The chain employs TRBV25-1 and TRBJ2-1; D unclear. In germline, CDR1 is MGHDK, CDR2 SYGVNS. V was shortened by 4 bases and J by 8 bases, with 6 bases between the two germline ends. The CDR3 extends over 11 amino acids. In DNA, the CDR3 is TGTGCCAGCAGTGGTTACTATGAGCAGTTCTTC. Residues: CASSGYYEQFF.

The table lists this clonotype with a count of one. A read error is possible here, since a much larger clone lies one base away. The chain is built from TRBV7-9 and TRBJ2-7; TRBD2 agrees at 12 bases. This CDR3 spans 15 amino acids. V trimming: 1 base; J trimming: 5 bases; junction bases outside the gene matches: 3. Per germline, CDR1 SEHNR and CDR2 FQNEAQ (reference sequence). DNA of the CDR3: TGTGCCAGCAGCTTAGGACTAGCGGGAGCCGACGAGCAGTACTTC. The encoded protein is CASSLGLAGADEQYF. The whole variable domain, remainder taken from reference TRBV7-9 and TRBJ2-7, is DTGVSQNPRHKITKRGQNVTFRCDPISEHNRLYWYRQTLGQGPEFLTYFQNEAQLEKSRLLSDRFSAERPKGSFSTLEIQRTEQGDSAMYLCASSLGLAGADEQYFGPGTRLTVT.

This chain links TRBV7-9 with TRBJ2-7; possible D gene TRBD2, 5 bases. Trimming took off 5 bases at V and 4 bases at J, with 12 bases between the two ends. Germline CDR1 reads SEHNR; CDR2 reads FQNEAQ (reference sequence). The CDR3 has 13 residues. The CDR3 DNA follows: TGTGCCAGCAGCCCGACGGGAAGGTACGAGCAGTACTTC. Translating it yields CASSPTGRYEQYF.

This clonotype was observed a handful of times. The conserved final phenylalanine or tryptophan is absent from the CDR3, which likely points to a read error. The rearrangement uses TRBV12-3 or TRBV12-4 and TRBJ2-5; 8 nucleotides align to TRBD2. Germline trimming cut 3 bases from V and 4 bases from J; bases unmatched to any gene: 4. This CDR3 contains 14 residues. CDR3 residues: CASSFSAGGETQYS. For the CDR3, the DNA is TGTGCCAGCAGTTTTTCGGCGGGAGGAGAGACCCAGTACTCC.

This clonotype was recorded at least ten times. The J gene is TRBJ2-3, the V gene TRBV6-1, with D possibly being TRBD1 (6 bases). The tail of the sequence fits TRBJ2-5 better, so the J call may be wrong. The CDR3 is 11 amino acids. The germline V gene encodes CDR1 MNHNS and CDR2 SASEGT. The CDR3 region is CASSEGDTQYF. The CDR3 nucleotides are TGTGCCAGCAGCGAGGGGGATACCCAGTACTTC.